One sample yielded the 6 T cell receptor beta chains listed below, sequenced in a study of spatial heterogeneity in lung cancer. From the 5' RACE reads, TCRdb called clonotypes with MiXCR, one entry per CDR3 protein. The sample gives some 37,000 distinct CDR3 sequences, less than 5.5% of which show up once; under 30% is in the top ten. Described time point: sample taken at primary tumor resection. TCRs were sequenced from unsorted whole RNA of tumor, nontumor lung or PBMC. The sequenced sample was PBMCs, obtained at surgery. Source of these receptors: a female donor with early-stage non-small cell lung cancer.

This clonotype was found many times. The chain is built from TRBV5-1 and TRBJ2-5; no firm D call. This CDR3 comprises 16 residues. V was trimmed by 4 bases and J by 2 bases, leaving 18 bases between them. Germline V gene data show CDR1 as SGHRS and CDR2 as YFSETQ. The DNA for the CDR3 is TGCGCCAGCAGCCGGACGCCCGGCAGATCTCAAGAGACCCAGTACTTC. Translated: CASSRTPGRSQETQYF.

This clonotype was seen repeatedly, ten times or more. CDR3 bases: TGCGCCAGCAGCCAGCAGGGGCAAGAGACCCAGTACTTC. Translating gives CASSQQGQETQYF. The chain carries TRBV5-1 and TRBJ2-5, with D possibly TRBD1 on 6 matching bases. Germline CDR1 SGHRS, CDR2 YFSETQ. The CDR3 contains 13 residues. Deletions cut 4 bases from V and 2 bases from J, with 9 bases between.

This clonotype was counted at least ten times. This chain joins TRBV12-3 or TRBV12-4 and TRBJ2-7; D unresolved. The CDR3 consists of 12 residues. V was trimmed by 6 bases and J by 5 bases, leaving 11 bases between them. CDR3 loop: CASRLLEDEQYF. CDR3 bases: TGTGCCAGCAGGTTATTAGAGGACGAGCAGTACTTC.

The sample holds many counts of this clonotype. This rearrangement joins TRBV28 to TRBJ1-2; 8 nucleotides line up with TRBD1. The CDR3 spans 15 residues. Germline assignment: CDR1 MDHEN and CDR2 SYDVKM. Losses at the gene ends were 5 bases for V and 4 bases for J; bases not matched to a gene: 9. CDR3 protein: CASSPVPTGAYGYTF. The CDR3, as DNA: TGTGCCAGCAGTCCCGTCCCGACAGGGGCCTATGGCTACACCTTC.

The table lists this clonotype with many counts. The chain combines TRBV7-2 with TRBJ2-7, with 14 nucleotides matching TRBD2. Trimming took 5 bases from V and 6 from J; bases not matched to a gene: 6. This CDR3 has 15 amino acids. Germline V lookup: CDR1 SGHTA, CDR2 FQGNSA. As DNA, the CDR3 is TGTGCCAGCAGCCCGGGACTAGCGGGAGTAGGCGAGCAGTACTTC. It translates to CASSPGLAGVGEQYF.

There are many counts of this clonotype. This sequence joins TRBV7-8 and TRBJ1-5; no clear D gene. The CDR3 runs 15 residues. Germline lookup yields CDR1 SGHVS and CDR2 FQNEAQ. Trimming removed 1 base from V and 4 bases from J, with 11 bases in between. CDR3 amino acids: CASSLGVVENQPQHF. The DNA of the CDR3 is TGTGCCAGCAGCTTAGGGGTGGTGGAGAATCAGCCCCAGCATTTT.